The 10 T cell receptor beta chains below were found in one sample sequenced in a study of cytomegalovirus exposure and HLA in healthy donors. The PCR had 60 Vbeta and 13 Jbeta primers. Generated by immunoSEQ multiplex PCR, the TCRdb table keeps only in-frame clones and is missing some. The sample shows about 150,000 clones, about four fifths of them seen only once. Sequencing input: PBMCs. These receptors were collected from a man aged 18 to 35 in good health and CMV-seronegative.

The CDR3 nucleotides read TGTGCCAGCAGCCCCGGACGGGGGAATGGCAATCAGCCCCAGCATTTT. Its protein product is CASSPGRGNGNQPQHF. V and J are TRBV7-9 and TRBJ1-5; tentative D call: TRBD1 (5 bases). CDR1 and CDR2 from the germline V gene are SEHNR and FQNEAQ (reference sequence). This CDR3 comprises 16 residues. The V end lost 5 bases, the J end lost 2 bases, and 16 bases lay between the germline ends.

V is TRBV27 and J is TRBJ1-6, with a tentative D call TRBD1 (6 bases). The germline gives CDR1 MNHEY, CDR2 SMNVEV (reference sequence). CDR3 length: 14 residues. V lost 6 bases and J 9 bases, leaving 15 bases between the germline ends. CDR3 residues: CASRYTGSSSPLHF. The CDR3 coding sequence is TGTGCCAGCAGGTATACAGGGAGCAGTTCACCCCTCCACTTT.

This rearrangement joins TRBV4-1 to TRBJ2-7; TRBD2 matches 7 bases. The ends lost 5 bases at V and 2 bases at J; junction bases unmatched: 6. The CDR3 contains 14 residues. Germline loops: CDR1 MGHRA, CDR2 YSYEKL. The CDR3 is CASSRMAGAYEQYV. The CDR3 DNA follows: TGCGCCAGCAGCAGGATGGCGGGGGCCTACGAGCAGTACGTC.

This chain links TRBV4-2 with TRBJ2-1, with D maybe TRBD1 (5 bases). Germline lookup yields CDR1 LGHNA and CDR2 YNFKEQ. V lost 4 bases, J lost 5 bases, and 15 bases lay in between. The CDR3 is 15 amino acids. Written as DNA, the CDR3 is TGTGCCAGCAGCCCCACCTCGACAGTCCACAATGAGCAGTTCTTC. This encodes CASSPTSTVHNEQFF.

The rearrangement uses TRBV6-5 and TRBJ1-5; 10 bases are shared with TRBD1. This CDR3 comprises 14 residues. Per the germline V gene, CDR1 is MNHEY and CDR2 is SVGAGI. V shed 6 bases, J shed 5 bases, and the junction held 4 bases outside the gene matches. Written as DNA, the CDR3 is TGTGCCAGCAGCCTGACAGGGGGCGATCAGCCCCAGCATTTT. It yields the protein CASSLTGGDQPQHF.

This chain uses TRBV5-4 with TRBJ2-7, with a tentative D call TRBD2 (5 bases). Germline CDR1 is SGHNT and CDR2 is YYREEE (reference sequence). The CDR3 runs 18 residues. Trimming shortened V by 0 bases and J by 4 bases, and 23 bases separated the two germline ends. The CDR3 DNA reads TGTGCCAGCAGCTTGGTAAGCGGAAGGAGACGGGCTTCGTACGAGCAGTACTTC. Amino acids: CASSLVSGRRRASYEQYF.

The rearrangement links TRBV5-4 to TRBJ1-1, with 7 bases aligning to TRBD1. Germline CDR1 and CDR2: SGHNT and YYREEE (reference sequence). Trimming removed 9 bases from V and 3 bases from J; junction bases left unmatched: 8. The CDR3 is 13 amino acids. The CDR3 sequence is CATETGTDTEAFF. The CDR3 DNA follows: TGTGCCACTGAGACAGGGACGGACACTGAAGCTTTCTTT. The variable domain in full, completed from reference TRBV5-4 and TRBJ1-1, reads ETGVTQSPTHLIKTRGQQVTLRCSSQSGHNTVSWYQQALGQGPQFIFQYYREEENGRGNFPPRFSGLQFPNYSSELNVNALELDDSALYLCATETGTDTEAFFGQGTRLTVV.

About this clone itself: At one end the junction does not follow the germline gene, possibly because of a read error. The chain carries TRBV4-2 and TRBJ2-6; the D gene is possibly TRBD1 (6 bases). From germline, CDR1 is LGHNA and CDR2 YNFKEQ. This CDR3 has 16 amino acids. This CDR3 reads CASSQARGNGANGLTF. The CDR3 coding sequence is TGTGCCAGCAGCCAAGCAAGGGGGAACGGGGCCAACGGCCTGACTTTC.

CDR3 sequence (DNA): TGTGCCAGCAGCCGAGGGGACAGGGGCTATGGCTACACCTTC. It codes for CASSRGDRGYGYTF. V is TRBV5-4 and J is TRBJ1-2; the match to TRBD1 covers 10 bases. Losses at the gene ends were 4 bases for V and 4 bases for J; bases not matched to a gene: 4. Germline lookup yields CDR1 SGHNT and CDR2 YYREEE (reference sequence). This CDR3 contains 14 residues.

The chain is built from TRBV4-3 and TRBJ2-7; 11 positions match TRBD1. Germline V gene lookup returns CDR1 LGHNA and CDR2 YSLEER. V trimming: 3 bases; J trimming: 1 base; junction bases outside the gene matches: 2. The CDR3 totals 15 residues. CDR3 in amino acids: CASSQGQGVSYEQYF. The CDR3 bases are TGCGCCAGCAGCCAGGGACAGGGGGTTTCCTACGAGCAGTACTTC.